Listed below are T cell receptor beta chains from one sample, sequenced in a study of blood T cell repertoires in COVID-19. The method was immunoSEQ multiplex PCR; TCRdb's version includes in-frame clones alone and lacks a portion of them. The sample lists around 200,000 clones; roughly 90% were seen once. Sequences were obtained from PBMCs or T cells enriched from blood (not recorded which). Receptors originate from a woman aged 30 to 39 who had recovered from COVID-19. The CDR3 runs from the conserved cysteine through the conserved F or W. D genes are given only for firm matches. Expanded clones get a size class; other rows say once, few or many, or leave the size out.

>TRBV4-1|16|TRBJ1-3|.|.
TGCGCCAGCAGCCAAGGTTCTGCAGGGGCTGGAAACACCATATATTTT
CASSQGSAGAGNTIYF
>TRBV4-2|15|TRBJ2-3|.|.
TGTGCCAGCAGCCAATTAGGCAGGGTGACAGATACGCAGTATTTT
CASSQLGRVTDTQYF
>TRBV12-3/TRBV12-4|13|TRBJ1-1|.|.
TGTGCCAGCAGTTTAAGGGGAAACACTGAAGCTTTCTTT
CASSLRGNTEAFF
>TRBV19|15|TRBJ1-3|TRBD1|once
TGTGCCAGTTCTATTACAGGGGGCTCTGGAAACACCATATATTTT
CASSITGGSGNTIYF
>TRBV6-4|12|TRBJ1-2|.|once
TGTGCCAGCGACAGACTTAACTATGGCTACACCTTC
CASDRLNYGYTF
>TRBV19|13|TRBJ1-6|.|.
TGTGCCAGTAGTACGGGGTTTAATTCACCCCTCCACTTT
CASSTGFNSPLHF
>TRBV7-2|16|TRBJ1-2|TRBD1|.
TGTGCCAGCAGCCCAATGACCGGGACAGGCTCCTATGGCTACACCTTC
CASSPMTGTGSYGYTF
>TRBV6-5|16|TRBJ1-2|TRBD1|.
TGTGCCAGCAGTTACTCCCGGGACAGGGGGACATATGGCTACACCTTC
CASSYSRDRGTYGYTF
>TRBV14|15|TRBJ1-1|TRBD1|.
TGTGCCAGCAGCCCGTCGGACAGGGTGAACACTGAAGCTTTCTTT
CASSPSDRVNTEAFF
>TRBV25-1|13|TRBJ2-7|.|.
TGTGCCAGCAGTGCCCGGGACACCTACGAGCAGTACTTC
CASSARDTYEQYF
>TRBV7-9|16|TRBJ1-2|TRBD1|.
TGTGCCAGCAGCTTATTGGGACAGCTCGAGATCTATGGCTACACCTTC
CASSLLGQLEIYGYTF
>TRBV12-3/TRBV12-4|12|TRBJ1-5|.|once
TGTGCCAGCACTAGGGGGGGTCAGCCCCAGCATTTT
CASTRGGQPQHF
>TRBV15|14|TRBJ2-5|TRBD2|.
TGTGCCACCAGCGGGCGGGGGGGCCTTGAGACCCAGTACTTC
CATSGRGGLETQYF
>TRBV19|12|TRBJ1-4|TRBD1|.
TGTGCCAGTACCAGGGGGAATGAAAAACTGTTTTTT
CASTRGNEKLFF
>TRBV18|19|TRBJ1-1|TRBD1|.
TGTGCCAGCTCACAGCTCCCCGGACAGGGGGCGCATTCTCGGACTGAAGCTTTCTTT
CASSQLPGQGAHSRTEAFF
>TRBV5-6|14|TRBJ1-6|TRBD1|.
TGTACCAGCAGGTTCTATGGGACAGGTTCACCCCTCCACTTT
CTSRFYGTGSPLHF
>TRBV6-5|13|TRBJ2-4|TRBD1|.
TGTGCCAGCTTTGCCCGACAGGGGTCCATTCAGTACTTC
CASFARQGSIQYF
>TRBV6-5|13|TRBJ2-1|.|.
TGTGCCAGCTCAGGGGGGACCTACAATGAGCAGTTCTTC
CASSGGTYNEQFF
>TRBV10-3|15|TRBJ1-1|TRBD1|.
TGTGCCATCAGTGAGGAGGGGGCTCAGAACACTGAAGCTTTCTTT
CAISEEGAQNTEAFF
>TRBV4-3|15|TRBJ1-6|.|.
TGCGCCAGCAGCCAAGACAGGGGAGGGGATTCACCCCTCCACTTT
CASSQDRGGDSPLHF
>TRBV7-3|14|TRBJ2-3|TRBD1|.
TGTGCCAGCAGCTTGGACAGGGGCATCGATACGCAGTATTTT
CASSLDRGIDTQYF
>TRBV6-5|15|TRBJ1-4|TRBD1|.
TGTGCCAGCAGGCCAGGACAGGCAACTAATGAAAAACTGTTTTTT
CASRPGQATNEKLFF
>TRBV9|13|TRBJ1-2|.|.
TGTGCCAGCAGCGTAGGACAGTTCTATGGCTACACCTTC
CASSVGQFYGYTF
>TRBV4-2|19|TRBJ2-3|TRBD2|.
TGTGCCAGCAGCCAAGGACTATCCGGGACTAGCGGGGGTGTAGATACGCAGTATTTT
CASSQGLSGTSGGVDTQYF
>TRBV3-1/TRBV3-2|15|TRBJ1-4|.|.
TGTGCCAGCAGCCAAGTCACGGAGAGGGTGGAAAAACTGTTTTTT
CASSQVTERVEKLFF
>TRBV9|16|TRBJ2-7|TRBD2|.
TGTGCCAGCAGCGTAGAAGTCGGGGGGAATCGGGACGAGCAGTACTTC
CASSVEVGGNRDEQYF
>TRBV21-1|16|TRBJ2-1|.|few
TGTGCCTCAAGATCAAAAGGACTAGCGGGGGCCTATGAGCAGTTCTTC
CASRSKGLAGAYEQFF
>TRBV9|15|TRBJ1-6|.|.
TGTGCCAGCAGCGTAGCGGGGCAGGGGAATTCACCCCTCCACTTT
CASSVAGQGNSPLHF
>TRBV4-3|14|TRBJ1-1|TRBD1|once
TGCGCCAGCAGCCTCCGGACAGGGAACACTGAAGCTTTCTTT
CASSLRTGNTEAFF
>TRBV2|15|TRBJ1-5|TRBD1|.
TGTGCCAGCAACGCACCAGGGGGCTTTGATCAGCCCCAGCATTTT
CASNAPGGFDQPQHF
>TRBV6-2/TRBV6-3|15|TRBJ2-3|TRBD2|.
TGTGCCAGCAGTTACAAGCGGGGGGATGAAGATACGCAGTATTTT
CASSYKRGDEDTQYF
>TRBV6-5|11|TRBJ1-2|.|.
TGTGCCAGCAGGGGGCCCGGAGGCTACACCTTC
CASRGPGGYTF
>TRBV18|14|TRBJ1-5|TRBD1|.
TGTGCCAGCTCACCGGGACAGGGGAATCAGCCCCAGCATTTT
CASSPGQGNQPQHF
>TRBV10-3|11|TRBJ1-1|.|.
TGTGCCAGTAGATTGGACACTGAAGCTTTCTTT
CASRLDTEAFF
>TRBV19|15|TRBJ2-2|TRBD1|.
TGTGCCAGTACGGACAGGGGAGGTTATACCGGGGAGCTGTTTTTT
CASTDRGGYTGELFF
>TRBV5-4|17|TRBJ2-7|TRBD2|.
TGTGCCAGCAGCTTAGGGACTAGCGGGGGCCAAGTCTACGAGCAGTACTTC
CASSLGTSGGQVYEQYF
>TRBV5-1|16|TRBJ2-3|.|.
TGCGCCAGCAGCTTGGAGGGGGGGCCTAGCACAGATACGCAGTATTTT
CASSLEGGPSTDTQYF
>TRBV18|16|TRBJ1-5|.|.
TGTGCCAGCTCACCAGCGGGGGAGCTCGGTAATCAGCCCCAGCATTTT
CASSPAGELGNQPQHF
>TRBV14|16|TRBJ2-1|.|.
TGTGCCAGCAGCAAATTTACAGGTCTGTCCTACAATGAGCAGTTCTTC
CASSKFTGLSYNEQFF
>TRBV28|13|TRBJ1-2|.|.
TGTGCCAGCAGTTCTCCAGCTAGCTATGGCTACACCTTC
CASSSPASYGYTF
>TRBV9|16|TRBJ2-3|.|.
TGTGCCAGCAGCGTAGGAGTTCGGGGGTTAGCAGATACGCAGTATTTT
CASSVGVRGLADTQYF
>TRBV3-1/TRBV3-2|15|TRBJ2-7|.|.
TGTGCCAGCAGCCTTACGGGGATAGGGTCCTACGAGCAGTACTTC
CASSLTGIGSYEQYF
>TRBV12-3/TRBV12-4|12|TRBJ1-5|.|.
TGTGCCAGCAGTTTCGGCAATCAGCCCCAGCATTTT
CASSFGNQPQHF
>TRBV4-2|16|TRBJ2-2|.|few
TGTGCCAGCAGCCCGTCCGGGACATCGAACACCGGGGAGCTGTTTTTT
CASSPSGTSNTGELFF
>TRBV18|16|TRBJ1-5|.|.
TGTGCCAGCTCAGATTCTCAGGGAGGCCCCTATCAGCCCCAGCATTTT
CASSDSQGGPYQPQHF
>TRBV7-8|14|TRBJ1-2|.|.
TGTGCCAGCAGCTTCTGGAACAGGGACTATGGCTACACCTTC
CASSFWNRDYGYTF
>TRBV15|14|TRBJ2-7|.|.
TGTGCCACCAGCGAGCAGGGTGTTGGGTACGAGCAGTACTTC
CATSEQGVGYEQYF
>TRBV3-1/TRBV3-2|15|TRBJ2-3|TRBD2|.
TGTGCCAGCAGCTCCAGGGAGGGAATCACAGATACGCAGTATTTT
CASSSREGITDTQYF
>TRBV5-1|13|TRBJ1-4|.|.
TGCGCCAGCAGGGATGGAGTAGGTGAAAAACTGTTTTTT
CASRDGVGEKLFF
>TRBV11-3|14|TRBJ2-7|.|.
TGTGCCAGCAGCTTGGACTCGTTGACCTACGAGCAGTACTTC
CASSLDSLTYEQYF
>TRBV7-8|15|TRBJ1-5|.|once
TGTGCCAGCAGCCCTCTCAGGGTACCCAATCAGCCCCAGCATTTT
CASSPLRVPNQPQHF
>TRBV10-3|14|TRBJ2-7|TRBD1|many
TGTGCCATCGGGGGACAGGGGAACTCCTACGAGCAGTACTTC
CAIGGQGNSYEQYF
>TRBV10-3|13|TRBJ1-2|TRBD1|.
TGTGCCATCAGTTCCGACAGGGCCTATGGCTACACCTTC
CAISSDRAYGYTF
>TRBV19|11|TRBJ1-1|TRBD1|.
TGTGCCAGTAGTCGGACAGGTGAAGCTTTCTTT
CASSRTGEAFF
>TRBV3-1/TRBV3-2|15|TRBJ2-3|TRBD1|.
TGTGCCAGCAGCCAAGGGACAGGGGAGGCAGATACGCAGTATTTT
CASSQGTGEADTQYF
>TRBV2|13|TRBJ1-2|.|once
TGTGCCAGCAGTGAAAGTGGCTTCCCTGGCTACACCTTC
CASSESGFPGYTF
>TRBV18|14|TRBJ1-2|.|.
TGTGCCAGCTCACCACCACTTACTAACTATGGCTACACCTTC
CASSPPLTNYGYTF
>TRBV2|15|TRBJ2-2|.|.
TGTGCCAGCAGTGCATGGGGCCTGAACACCGGGGAGCTGTTTTTT
CASSAWGLNTGELFF
>TRBV5-6|14|TRBJ2-7|TRBD1|.
TGTGCCAGCAGCCCGGGACAGGGGGCCTACGAGCAGTACTTC
CASSPGQGAYEQYF